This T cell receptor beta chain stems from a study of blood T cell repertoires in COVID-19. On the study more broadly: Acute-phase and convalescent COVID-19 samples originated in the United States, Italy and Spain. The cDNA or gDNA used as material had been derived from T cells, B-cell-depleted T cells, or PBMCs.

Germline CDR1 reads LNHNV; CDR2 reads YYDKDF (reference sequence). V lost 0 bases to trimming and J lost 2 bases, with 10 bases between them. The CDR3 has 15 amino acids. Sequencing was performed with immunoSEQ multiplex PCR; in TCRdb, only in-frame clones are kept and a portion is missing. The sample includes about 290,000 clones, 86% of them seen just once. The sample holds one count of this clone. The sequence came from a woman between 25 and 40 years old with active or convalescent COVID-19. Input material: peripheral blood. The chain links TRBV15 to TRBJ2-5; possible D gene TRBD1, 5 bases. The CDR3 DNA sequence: TGTGCCACCAGCAGAGATCCAGGGCCACAAGAGACCCAGTACTTC. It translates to CATSRDPGPQETQYF.